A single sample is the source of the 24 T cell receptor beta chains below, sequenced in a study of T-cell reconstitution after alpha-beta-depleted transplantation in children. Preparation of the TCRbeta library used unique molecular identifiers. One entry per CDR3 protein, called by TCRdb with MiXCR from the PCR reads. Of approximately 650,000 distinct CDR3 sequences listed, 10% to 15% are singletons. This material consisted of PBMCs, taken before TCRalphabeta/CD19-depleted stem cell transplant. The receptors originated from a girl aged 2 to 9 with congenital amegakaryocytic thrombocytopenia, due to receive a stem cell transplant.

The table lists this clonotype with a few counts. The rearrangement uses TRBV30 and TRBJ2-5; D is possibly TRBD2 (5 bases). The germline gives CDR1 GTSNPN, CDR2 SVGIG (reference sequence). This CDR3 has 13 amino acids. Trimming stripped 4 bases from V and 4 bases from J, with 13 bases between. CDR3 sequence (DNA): TGTGCCTGGAACAACGGGATTCCAGAGACCCAGTACTTC. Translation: CAWNNGIPETQYF.

In nucleotides, the CDR3 is TGTGCCAGCAGTTACTCGGAAATACTCTTGAATGGCTACACCTTC. Residues: CASSYSEILLNGYTF. The V call is TRBV6-5, the J call TRBJ1-2; no clear D gene. The CDR3 is made up of 15 amino acids. The germline V gene encodes CDR1 MNHEY and CDR2 SVGAGI. V lost 0 bases, J lost 6 bases, and 14 bases lay in between.

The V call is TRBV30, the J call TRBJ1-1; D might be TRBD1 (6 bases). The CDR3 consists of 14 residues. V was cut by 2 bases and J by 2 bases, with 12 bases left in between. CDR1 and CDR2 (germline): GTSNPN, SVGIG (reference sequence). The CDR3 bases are TGTGCCTGGAGTAATGGACAGAAAAACACTGAAGCTTTCTTT. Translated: CAWSNGQKNTEAFF.

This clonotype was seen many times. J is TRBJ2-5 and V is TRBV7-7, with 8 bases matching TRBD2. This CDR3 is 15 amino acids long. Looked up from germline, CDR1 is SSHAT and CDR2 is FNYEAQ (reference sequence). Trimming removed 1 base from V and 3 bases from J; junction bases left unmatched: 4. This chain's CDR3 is CASSLDLREEETQYF. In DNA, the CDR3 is TGTGCCAGCAGCTTAGATTTGCGGGAGGAAGAGACCCAGTACTTC.

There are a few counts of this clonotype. The CDR3 DNA reads TGTGCCAGCAGCTTGGCCTGGATCACAGATACGCAGTATTTT. Its translation: CASSLAWITDTQYF. This chain joins TRBV5-6 and TRBJ2-3; D is uncertain. V shed 0 bases and J shed 2 bases, with 7 bases lying between them. Germline-derived CDR1 and CDR2 are SGHDT and YYEEEE. This CDR3 contains 14 residues.

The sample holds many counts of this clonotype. The CDR3 loop reads CSVAIASRFVEQYF. The DNA for the CDR3 is TGCAGCGTTGCAATTGCCAGCCGTTTTGTCGAGCAGTACTTC. The V gene is TRBV29-1, the J gene TRBJ2-7; D call uncertain. V lost 4 bases and J 6 bases, leaving 19 bases between the germline ends. Germline CDR1 and CDR2: SQVTM and ANQGSEA. This CDR3 contains 14 residues.

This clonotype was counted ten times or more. The CDR3 DNA sequence: TGTGCCAGCAGGGCAGAGGTCAATCAGCCCCAGCATTTT. Its protein is CASRAEVNQPQHF. The chain joins TRBV6-1 to TRBJ1-5; D is uncertain. V shed 6 bases and J shed 3 bases, with 9 bases lying between them. This CDR3 is 13 amino acids long. CDR1 is MNHNS, CDR2 SASEGT, per germline.

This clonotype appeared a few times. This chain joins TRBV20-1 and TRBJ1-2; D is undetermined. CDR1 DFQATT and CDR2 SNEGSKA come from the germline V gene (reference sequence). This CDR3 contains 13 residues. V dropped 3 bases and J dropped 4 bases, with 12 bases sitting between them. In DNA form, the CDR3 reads TGCAGTGCTAGGGGTACCCTTAGCTATGGCTACACCTTC. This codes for CSARGTLSYGYTF.

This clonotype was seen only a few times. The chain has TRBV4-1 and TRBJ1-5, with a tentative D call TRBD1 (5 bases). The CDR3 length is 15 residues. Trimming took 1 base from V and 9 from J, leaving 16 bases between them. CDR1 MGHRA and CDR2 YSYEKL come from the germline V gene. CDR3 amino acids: CASSQGTARGGPQHF. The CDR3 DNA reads TGCGCCAGCAGCCAAGGCACGGCCCGGGGGGGGCCCCAGCATTTT.

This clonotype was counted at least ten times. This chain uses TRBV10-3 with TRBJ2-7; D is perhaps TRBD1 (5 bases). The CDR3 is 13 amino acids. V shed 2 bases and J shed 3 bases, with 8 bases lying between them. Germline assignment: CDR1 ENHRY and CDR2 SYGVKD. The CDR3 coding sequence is TGTGCCATCAGTGAGAACAGGTTCTACGAGCAGTACTTC. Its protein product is CAISENRFYEQYF.

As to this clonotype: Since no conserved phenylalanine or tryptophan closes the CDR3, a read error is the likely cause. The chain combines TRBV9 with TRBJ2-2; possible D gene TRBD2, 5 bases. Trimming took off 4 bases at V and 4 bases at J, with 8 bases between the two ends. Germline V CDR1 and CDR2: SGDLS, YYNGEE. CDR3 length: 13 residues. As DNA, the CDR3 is TGTGCCAGCAGCCTCACTAGCACCGGGGAGCTGTTTCTT. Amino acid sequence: CASSLTSTGELFL.

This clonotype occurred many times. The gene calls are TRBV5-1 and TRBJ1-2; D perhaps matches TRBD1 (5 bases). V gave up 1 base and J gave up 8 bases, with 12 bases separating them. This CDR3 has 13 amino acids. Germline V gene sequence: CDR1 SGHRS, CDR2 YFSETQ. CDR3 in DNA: TGCGCCAGCAGCTTGCGGGACGTTTGGGGCTACACCTTC. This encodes CASSLRDVWGYTF.

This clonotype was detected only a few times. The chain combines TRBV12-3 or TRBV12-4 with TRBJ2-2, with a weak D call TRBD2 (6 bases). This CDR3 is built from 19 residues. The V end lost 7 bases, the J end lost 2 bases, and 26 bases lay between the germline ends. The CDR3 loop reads CASTLGPAGGAINTGELFF. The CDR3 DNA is TGTGCCAGCACTCTTGGGCCAGCGGGCGGCGCGATTAACACCGGGGAGCTGTTTTTT.

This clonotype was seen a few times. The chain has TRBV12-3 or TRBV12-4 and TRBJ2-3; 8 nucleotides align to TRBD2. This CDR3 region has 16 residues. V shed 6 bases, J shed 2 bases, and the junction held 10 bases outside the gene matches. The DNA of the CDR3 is TGTGCCAGCAGCCTCGGGGGGGGAGGGCCCACAGATACGCAGTATTTT. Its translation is CASSLGGGGPTDTQYF.

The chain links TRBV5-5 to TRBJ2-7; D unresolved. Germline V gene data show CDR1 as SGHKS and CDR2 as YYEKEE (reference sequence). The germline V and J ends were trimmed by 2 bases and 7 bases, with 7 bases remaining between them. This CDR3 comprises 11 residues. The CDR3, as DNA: TGTGCCAGCAGCTTACAGCAGGAGCAGTACTTC. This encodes CASSLQQEQYF.

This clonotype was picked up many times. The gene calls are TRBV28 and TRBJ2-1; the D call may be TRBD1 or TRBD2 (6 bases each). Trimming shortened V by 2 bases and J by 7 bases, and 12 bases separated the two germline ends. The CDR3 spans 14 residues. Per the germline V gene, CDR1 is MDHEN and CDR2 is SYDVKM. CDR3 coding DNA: TGTGCCAGCAGTTTAAGTCTAGGGGGGAATGAGCAGTTCTTC. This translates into CASSLSLGGNEQFF. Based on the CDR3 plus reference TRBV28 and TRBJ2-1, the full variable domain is DVKVTQSSRYLVKRTGEKVFLECVQDMDHENMFWYRQDPGLGLRLIYFSYDVKMKEKGDIPEGYSVSREKKERFSLILESASTNQTSMYLCASSLSLGGNEQFFGPGTRLTVL.

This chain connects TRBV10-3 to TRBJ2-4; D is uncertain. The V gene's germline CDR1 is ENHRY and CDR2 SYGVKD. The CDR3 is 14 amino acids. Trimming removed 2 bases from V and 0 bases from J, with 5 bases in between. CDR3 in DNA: TGTGCCATCAGTGAGGCACTAGCCAAAAACATTCAGTACTTC. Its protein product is CAISEALAKNIQYF.

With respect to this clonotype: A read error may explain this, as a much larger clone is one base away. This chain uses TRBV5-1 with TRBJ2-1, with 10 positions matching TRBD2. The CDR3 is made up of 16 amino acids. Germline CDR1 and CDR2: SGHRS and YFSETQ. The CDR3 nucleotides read TGCGCCAGCAGCTTGGGTACTAGCGGGGCCCGGGAAGAGCATTTCTTC. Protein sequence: CASSLGTSGAREEHFF. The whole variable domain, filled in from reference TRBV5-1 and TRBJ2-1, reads KAGVTQTPRYLIKTRGQQVTLSCSPISGHRSVSWYQQTPGQGLQFLFEYFSETQRNKGNFPGRFSGRQFSNSRSEMNVSTLELGDSALYLCASSLGTSGAREEHFFGPGTRLTVL.

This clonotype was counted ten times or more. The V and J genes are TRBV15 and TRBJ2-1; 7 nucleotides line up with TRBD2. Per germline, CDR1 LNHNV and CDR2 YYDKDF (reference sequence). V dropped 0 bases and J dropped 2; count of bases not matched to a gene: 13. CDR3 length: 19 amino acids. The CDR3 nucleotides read TGTGCCACCAGCAGAGATCTTTTGAGTAGCGGGCTGACCTACAATGAGCAGTTCTTC. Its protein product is CATSRDLLSSGLTYNEQFF.

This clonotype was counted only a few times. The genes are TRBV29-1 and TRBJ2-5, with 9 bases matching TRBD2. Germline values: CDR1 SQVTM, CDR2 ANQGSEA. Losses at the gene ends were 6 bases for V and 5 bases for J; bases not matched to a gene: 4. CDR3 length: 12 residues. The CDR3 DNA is TGCAGCGTATCTGGACTAGCGGAGACCCAGTACTTC. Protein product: CSVSGLAETQYF.

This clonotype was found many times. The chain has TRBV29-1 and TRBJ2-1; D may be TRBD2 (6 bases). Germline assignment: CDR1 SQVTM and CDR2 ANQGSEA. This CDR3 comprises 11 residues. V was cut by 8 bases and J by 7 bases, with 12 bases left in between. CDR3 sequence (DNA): TGCAGCTCCGGGACTCCTAATGAGCAGTTCTTC. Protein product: CSSGTPNEQFF.

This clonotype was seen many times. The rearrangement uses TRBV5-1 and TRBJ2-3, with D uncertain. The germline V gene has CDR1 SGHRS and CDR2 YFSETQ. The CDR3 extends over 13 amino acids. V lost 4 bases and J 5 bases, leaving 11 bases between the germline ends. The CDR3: CASSTGVEDTQYF. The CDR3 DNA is TGCGCCAGCAGCACCGGAGTGGAAGATACGCAGTATTTT.

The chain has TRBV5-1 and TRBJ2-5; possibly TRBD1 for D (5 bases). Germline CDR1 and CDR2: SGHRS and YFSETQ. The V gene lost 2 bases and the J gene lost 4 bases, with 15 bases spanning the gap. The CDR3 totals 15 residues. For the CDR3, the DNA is TGCGCCAGCAGCTTAACCTGGAGTCAGGGAGAGACCCAGTACTTC. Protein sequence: CASSLTWSQGETQYF.

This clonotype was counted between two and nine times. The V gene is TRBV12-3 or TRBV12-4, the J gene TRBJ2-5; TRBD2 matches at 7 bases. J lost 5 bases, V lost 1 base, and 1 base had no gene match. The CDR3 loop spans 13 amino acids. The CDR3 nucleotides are TGTGCCAGCAGTTTAGAACTAGCGGAGACCCAGTACTTC. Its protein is CASSLELAETQYF.